This T cell receptor (beta chain) emerged from a study of Graves' ophthalmopathy and Graves' hyperthyroidism. In donors with ophthalmopathy, activity was moderate-to-severe, with CAS ≥3, NOSPECS ≥4 and duration under 3 months. Patients were excluded if they had other autoimmune diseases or uncontrolled infections, and likewise if pregnancy or lactation applied. Amplifying from RNA transcripts, the study obtained TCR beta CDR3 regions. Investigators did first-round RT-PCR with HTBI primers, then second-round multiplex PCR. One entry per CDR3 protein, called by TCRdb with MiXCR from the multiplex PCR reads. Found here are over 450,000 distinct CDR3 sequences, around 15% of them singletons; the top ten hold 8% to 10%. The CDR3 consists of 17 residues. Germline V CDR1 and CDR2: MNHEY, SVGEGT. V was clipped by 1 base and J by 0 bases; unmatched bases: 3. This clonotype occurred many times. Antigen specificity is unknown.

General study results and limits: The majority of expanded thyroid clonotypes above 0.001 frequency also occurred in blood. The model achieved 70.59% sensitivity and over 72% specificity for ophthalmopathy progression.

The chain is built from TRBV6-2 or TRBV6-3 and TRBJ2-6; 7 bases are a match to TRBD1. Sequenced sample: blood. The sequence derives from a woman aged 25-40 years with Graves' ophthalmopathy. CDR3 coding DNA: TGTGCCAGCAGTTACTGGGGACAGCACTCTGGGGCCAACGTCCTGACTTTC. Translating gives CASSYWGQHSGANVLTF.